The T cell receptor beta chain described here comes from a study of blood T cell repertoires in COVID-19 (dated by TCRdb to 2019 to 2021). General notes on the study: Samples covering the acute and convalescent phases of COVID-19 were provided by collaborators in the United States, Italy and Spain. The repertoires were released in a freely available public database intended as a resource for research on the immune response to SARS-CoV-2. The sample metadata nearly always contained a de-identified subject ID, COVID-19 status, age in years and sex. The samples were drawn from two sources: the first 160 participants of the ongoing ImmuneRACE study, and 1,200 or so subjects contributed by 6 global collaborators. Subjects who had been exposed to COVID-19, were actively infected with it, or had recovered from it provided the deeply sampled blood TCRbeta repertoires that made up the dataset. The prospective study material was composed of cDNA or gDNA derived from T cells, B-cell-depleted T cells, or PBMCs. Where available, HLA class I and class II types were taken from metadata supplied by the sample provider and were not determined by assay-based typing. Study-level results and caveats: Clinical and demographic metadata were provided uncurated, with the amount varying by source and participant.

Collaborating institutions collected whole blood in K2EDTA tubes following their own protocols. For TCRbeta analysis, collaborators shipped samples in one of three forms: frozen whole blood, isolated PBMCs, or DNA extracted from either of those sample types. From the cysteine up to the phenylalanine, the CDR3 has a length of 15 residues. Of all the DNA, just the CDR3 is kept, 45 bases in frame from base 1. The germline V gene (reference sequence) sets CDR1 to SEHNR and CDR2 to FQNEAQ. Relative to germline, V is missing 5 bases and J is missing 3 bases, with 8 bases of the junction outside any gene match. The immunoSEQ Assay, a bias-controlled multiplex PCR, was used to amplify TCRbeta CDR3 regions from genomic DNA. Per the authors' processing: Nucleated cell counts per sample were estimated from amplification of reference gene primers within the assay. Sequence reads were collapsed and filtered to measure the absolute abundance of every unique TCRbeta CDR3 rearrangement. For each sample, productive Simpson clonality was calculated by taking the square root of Simpson's diversity index across productive rearrangements. In TCRdb, the immuneACCESS table is reduced to in-frame sequences with V and J assigned. These tables do not hold every clone; where another copy was compared, an unresolved V gene accounts for under half, and the others remain unexplained. V and J calls and clone size are as listed in that table; D and trimming were resolved from the DNA. This sample is represented by about 240,000 clones; approximately 80% of them were singletons. More than 6% of the sample is held by the ten biggest clonotypes.

Details on this clone: The target of this receptor is not known. Base quality data are lacking; no much larger clone is found one base away.

This receptor chain uses TRBV7-9 and TRBJ2-7; TRBD2 matches 9 bases in the middle. Material: peripheral blood. The TCR originated in a woman aged 55 to 70 with active or convalescent COVID-19. The CDR3 sequence is CASSPLAGDYYEQYF. DNA sequence: TGTGCCAGCAGCCCCTTAGCGGGAGATTACTACGAGCAGTACTTC.